This entry concerns a single T cell receptor (beta chain). This entry is derived from a study of blood T cell repertoires in COVID-19. Study-level information: The United States, Italy and Spain supplied acute and convalescent COVID-19 samples. T cells, B-cell-depleted T cells, or PBMCs supplied cDNA or gDNA.

Germline assignment: CDR1 WNHNN and CDR2 SYGVQD (reference sequence). The V segment lost 8 bases and the J segment 6 bases; nucleotides outside the gene matches: 6. The CDR3 runs 14 residues. The authors' processing: Estimation of nucleated cell counts was performed using reference gene primer amplification. Sequenced by immunoSEQ multiplex PCR; TCRdb stores in-frame clones only, minus some. V, J and clone size are taken as reported in that table, and D and trimming were inferred from the DNA itself. Of under 200,000 clones listed, around 74% were seen once; the top ten hold 2.5% to 3%. Sample: peripheral blood. This rearrangement joins TRBV10-1 to TRBJ2-2; 10 positions agree with TRBD1. The sequence was collected from a woman at least 80 years old with acute or convalescent COVID-19. CDR3 sequence reads: CASGQGGASGELFF. CDR3 nucleotides: TGCGCCAGCGGACAGGGGGGCGCATCCGGGGAGCTGTTTTTT.